This TCR beta chain was observed in a study of blood T cell repertoires in COVID-19. In the study overall: The study drew acute and convalescent COVID-19 samples from the United States, Italy and Spain. PBMCs, B-cell-depleted T cells, or T cells were the source of the cDNA or gDNA that made up the material.

Germline trimming cut 10 bases from V and 2 bases from J; bases unmatched to any gene: 10. This CDR3 contains 15 residues. Per germline, CDR1 MNHEY and CDR2 SVGAGI. In the study's own analysis: Counts of nucleated cells, estimated from reference gene primer amplification, were obtained. Using immunoSEQ multiplex PCR, the repertoire was profiled, and TCRdb retains in-frame clones only, with some absent. V, J and clone size were drawn from that table, and D and trimming were deduced from the DNA. The sample lists roughly 670,000 clones; about 90% were seen once. In this sample, this clone turned up a few times.

The V call is TRBV6-5, the J call TRBJ1-2; 10 positions match TRBD1. The sample was peripheral blood. The clonotype originates from a woman aged 18-29 years with acute or convalescent COVID-19. In nucleotides, the CDR3 is TGTGCCACTGCCAGGGGGACAGGGGCCAACTATGGCTACACCTTC. Protein sequence: CATARGTGANYGYTF.